The 16 T cell receptor beta chains reported below all come from one sample, sequenced in a study of CD8 T cells in Susac syndrome. Random hexamers were used to reverse transcribe an amount of roughly 0.45 to 1 ug RNA. TCRdb re-called the immunoSEQ multiplex PCR reads through MiXCR, storing one row per CDR3 protein. The sample shows roughly 120,000 distinct CDR3 sequences, more than 80% of them seen only once. Sequenced material: CD8+ T cells from PBMCs. The receptors come from a human donor with multiple sclerosis.

This chain uses TRBV7-3 with TRBJ1-1, with a tentative D call TRBD1 (5 bases). The CDR3 sequence is 15 residues long. Trimming cost V 3 bases and J 3 bases, with 14 bases left between them. Germline V lookup: CDR1 SGHTA, CDR2 FQGTGA. CDR3 nucleotides: TGTGCCAGCAGCTTGCAGGGTCGGGGCTACACTGAAGCTTTCTTT. The encoded protein is CASSLQGRGYTEAFF.

The chain couples TRBV21-1 to TRBJ2-1; the table assigns TRBD1, which was not confirmed against the DNA. TRBV21-1 is reported as a pseudogene. This CDR3 has 17 residues. The CDR3 DNA follows: TGTGCCAGCAGCAAAACCGGAGGGACAGGGATATACAATGAGCAGTTCTTC. This translates into CASSKTGGTGIYNEQFF.

V and J are TRBV2 and TRBJ2-5; 10 bases fit TRBD2. Trimming cost V 5 bases and J 5 bases; bases outside gene matches: 17. This CDR3 has 18 residues. CDR1 is SNHLY and CDR2 is FYNNEI in the germline V gene. CDR3 nucleotide sequence: TGTGCCAGCAGTTTCCAGTTGTCCAGCGGGGGGGCCATGGAGACCCAGTACTTC. The encoded protein is CASSFQLSSGGAMETQYF.

This chain uses TRBV9 with TRBJ1-5, with D unresolved. Trimming left V 3 bases short and J 1 base short, with 11 bases between. The CDR3 loop spans 15 amino acids. Per the germline V gene, CDR1 is SGDLS and CDR2 is YYNGEE. The CDR3 DNA reads TGTGCCAGCAGCGCCCCTGACGGGAGCAATCAGCCCCAGCATTTT. It codes for CASSAPDGSNQPQHF.

The chain employs TRBV6-1 and TRBJ2-7; D is perhaps TRBD1 or TRBD2 (5 bases each). V lost 5 bases and J lost 5, with 16 bases in between. CDR1 is MNHNS, CDR2 SASEGT, per germline. The CDR3 contains 14 residues. CDR3 loop: CASSRRDEAHEQYF. The CDR3 coding sequence is TGTGCCAGCAGTCGACGGGACGAAGCCCACGAGCAGTACTTC.

The chain is built from TRBV6-1 and TRBJ2-7; 9 bases agree with TRBD1. Trimming at V came to 4 bases and at J to 4 bases, leaving 5 bases not matched to a gene. Per the germline V gene, CDR1 is MNHNS and CDR2 is SASEGT. The CDR3 sequence is 14 residues long. The CDR3 sequence is CASSVDRGRYEQYF. Written as DNA, the CDR3 is TGTGCCAGCAGTGTGGACAGGGGACGTTACGAGCAGTACTTC.

The chain links TRBV7-6 to TRBJ1-5; no clear D. The germline CDR1 and CDR2 sequences are SGHVS and FNYEAQ. Trimming removed 5 bases at V and 6 bases at J, with 20 bases between. The CDR3 contains 16 residues. The CDR3 region has the DNA TGTGCCAGCAGCCGCCACCGCTTCTCCGCGGGTCAGCCCCAGCATTTT. Translation: CASSRHRFSAGQPQHF.

The chain is built from TRBV27 and TRBJ1-1; D gene uncertain. V shed 3 bases and J shed 11 bases, with 10 bases lying between them. This CDR3 has 11 residues. Germline V gives CDR1 MNHEY, CDR2 SMNVEV (reference sequence). The CDR3 DNA reads TGTGCCAGCAGTTTGGGGTACCAGGCTTTCTTT. Residues: CASSLGYQAFF.

The chain links TRBV7-2 to TRBJ2-7; D is perhaps TRBD1 (7 bases). The CDR3 runs to 15 residues. In germline, CDR1 is SGHTA, CDR2 FQGNSA. Trimming cost V 1 base and J 2 bases, with 12 bases left between them. CDR3 bases: TGTGCCAGCAGCTTAGTCGACAGGGAGGCCTACGAGCAGTACTTC. Its protein is CASSLVDREAYEQYF.

This clonotype has a handful of counts. The chain couples TRBV4-1 to TRBJ2-5, with D tentatively TRBD1 (5 bases). The CDR3 consists of 15 residues. V shed 0 bases and J shed 5 bases, with 13 bases lying between them. The germline V gene has CDR1 MGHRA and CDR2 YSYEKL. The CDR3 nucleotides are TGCGCCAGCAGCCAAGATCCAGGGTTTGAGGAGACCCAGTACTTC. Its protein is CASSQDPGFEETQYF.

The V gene is TRBV12-3 or TRBV12-4, the J gene TRBJ2-2; TRBD1 aligns across 7 bases. Trimming took 7 bases from V and 5 from J; bases not matched to a gene: 13. The CDR3 is 16 residues long. CDR3 bases: TGTGCCAGCACAGATGTACAGGGGCGCGGAACCGGGGAGCTGTTTTTT. The encoded protein is CASTDVQGRGTGELFF.

The chain combines TRBV10-3 with TRBJ2-7; D tentatively fits TRBD1 or TRBD2 (7 bases each). This CDR3 is built from 15 residues. V gave up 0 bases and J gave up 2 bases, with 11 bases separating them. Germline V gene sequence: CDR1 ENHRY, CDR2 SYGVKD. The CDR3 loop is CAISESQGGTYEQYF. CDR3 nucleotides: TGTGCCATCAGTGAGTCTCAGGGGGGGACCTACGAGCAGTACTTC.

CDR3 amino acids: CASREGGGATEAFF. CDR3 sequence (DNA): TGTGCCAGCAGGGAGGGGGGGGGTGCCACTGAAGCTTTCTTT. The chain joins TRBV25-1 to TRBJ1-1, with D tentatively TRBD1 (6 bases). Trimming pared 6 bases from V and 4 bases from J, leaving 15 bases between. Looked up from germline, CDR1 is MGHDK and CDR2 is SYGVNS. The CDR3 loop spans 14 amino acids.

The gene calls are TRBV3-1 and TRBJ2-1, with D hard to call. Germline assignment: CDR1 LGHDT and CDR2 YNNKEL (reference sequence). The CDR3 is 15 amino acids. Trimming cost V 2 bases and J 6 bases, with 14 bases left between them. The CDR3 coding sequence is TGTGCCAGCAGCCAAAGAGGCGGTTGGGGCAATGAGCAGTTCTTC. Translating it yields CASSQRGGWGNEQFF.

Points on this clonotype: A junction end diverges from the germline sequence, so it may reflect a read error. V is TRBV7-3 and J is TRBJ2-1; D remains ambiguous. The length of the CDR3 is 12 residues. Germline values: CDR1 SGHTA, CDR2 FQGTGA. The CDR3: CASNLGRNEQFF. The CDR3 DNA reads as TGTGCCAGCAACTTAGGGCGGAATGAGCAGTTCTTC.

The chain uses TRBV9 and TRBJ2-2, with a tentative D call TRBD1 (5 bases). This CDR3 is built from 14 residues. The germline gives CDR1 SGDLS, CDR2 YYNGEE. Trimming stripped 5 bases from V and 3 bases from J, with 11 bases between. CDR3 amino acids: CASRSRAHTGELFF. CDR3 in DNA: TGTGCCAGCAGGTCCAGGGCCCACACCGGGGAGCTGTTTTTT.